A selection of T cell receptor beta chains follows, all from one sample in a study of T cell responses to AZD1222 COVID-19 vaccine. Measured with immunoSEQ multiplex PCR; TCRdb has only the in-frame clones, and not every one. The sample includes 25,000 to 35,000 clones, around 78% of them seen just once. The starting material was peripheral blood, obtained on day 0 of AZD1222 vaccination. Receptors originate from an adult in good health. Each CDR3 is given with its conserved first and last residue. D genes are given only for firm matches. Where a row states a size, it is once, few, many or the class of an expanded clone; other rows omit it.

TRBJ2-5 . . 12 TRBV7-6 CASSLALEAQYF TGTGCCAGCAGCTTAGCGCTGGAGGCCCAGTACTTC
TRBJ2-7 . once 12 TRBV7-2 CASSLAGGPSYF TGTGCCAGCAGCTTAGCGGGGGGGCCGTCGTACTTC
TRBJ2-2 . . 15 TRBV3-1/TRBV3-2 CASSRSEHNNGELFF TGTGCCAGCAGCCGTTCGGAACACAACAACGGGGAGCTGTTTTTT
TRBJ1-5 . . 13 TRBV3-1/TRBV3-2 CASSQFTRQPQHF TGTGCCAGCAGCCAATTCACACGTCAGCCCCAGCATTTT
TRBJ2-7 . . 13 TRBV12-3/TRBV12-4 CASSLYRSYEQYF TGTGCCAGCAGTTTATATAGGTCCTACGAGCAGTACTTC
TRBJ1-1 . . 18 TRBV6-1 CASSEGVVGEWRNTEAFF TGTGCCAGCAGTGAAGGGGTCGTGGGGGAGTGGAGGAACACTGAAGCTTTCTTT
TRBJ1-3 . . 16 TRBV5-1 CASSLGNRAVGNTIYF TGCGCCAGCAGCTTGGGAAACAGGGCCGTTGGAAACACCATATATTTT
TRBJ2-3 . few 13 TRBV27 CASSPPYSDTQYF TGTGCCAGCAGTCCACCTTACTCAGATACGCAGTATTTT
TRBJ1-3 . once 15 TRBV27 CASRGLQGGGNTIYF TGTGCCAGCAGGGGTCTTCAGGGAGGTGGAAACACCATATATTTT
TRBJ2-7 . . 12 TRBV5-1 CASSWGDYEQYF TGCGCCAGCAGCTGGGGGGACTACGAGCAGTACTTC
TRBJ2-6 . few 17 TRBV5-5 CASSLPGVASGANVLTF TGTGCCAGCAGCTTGCCAGGGGTGGCATCCGGGGCCAACGTCCTGACTTTC
TRBJ1-5 TRBD1 . 16 TRBV27 CASSSTGTGHNQPQHF TGTGCCAGCAGTTCAACCGGGACAGGGCACAATCAGCCCCAGCATTTT
TRBJ2-2 TRBD2 . 16 TRBV29-1 CSVGASGGVYTGELFF TGCAGCGTTGGCGCTAGCGGGGGGGTATACACCGGGGAGCTGTTTTTT
TRBJ1-6 . once 13 TRBV6-5 CASSPRGNSPLHF TGTGCCAGCAGCCCCAGGGGTAATTCACCCCTCCACTTT
TRBJ1-6 . . 15 TRBV12-5 CASGLTPGGLRALHF TGTGCTAGTGGTCTAACGCCTGGGGGCCTCAGGGCCCTCCACTTT
TRBJ2-3 TRBD1 few 16 TRBV7-9 CASSLGDRGPSDTQYF TGTGCCAGCAGCTTAGGGGACAGGGGGCCTTCAGATACGCAGTATTTT
TRBJ1-5 TRBD1 few 16 TRBV18 CASSQQGSRSNQPQHF TGTGCCAGCTCTCAACAGGGGAGTAGAAGCAATCAGCCCCAGCATTTT
TRBJ1-2 TRBD1 once 16 TRBV7-9 CASSFGTQGALGGYTF TGTGCCAGCAGCTTCGGAACTCAGGGGGCTTTAGGTGGCTACACCTTC
TRBJ1-1 . . 14 TRBV19 CASSKGGGVTEAFF TGTGCCAGTAGTAAAGGCGGGGGGGTCACTGAAGCTTTCTTT
TRBJ1-3 . . 18 TRBV5-1 CASSLNSGETRSGNTIYF TGCGCCAGCAGCTTGAATAGTGGGGAGACACGCTCTGGAAACACCATATATTTT
TRBJ2-7 TRBD1 . 13 TRBV7-9 CASSEGQGTLQYF TGTGCCAGCAGCGAAGGACAGGGGACGTTGCAGTACTTC
TRBJ2-2 . . 18 TRBV24-1 CATIRRRAREGETGELFF TGTGCCACCATTCGTAGGAGGGCGCGGGAAGGGGAGACCGGGGAGCTGTTTTTT
TRBJ2-5 . . 13 TRBV18 CASSPGVGETQYF TGTGCCAGCTCACCAGGGGTAGGCGAGACCCAGTACTTC
TRBJ2-1 . . 14 TRBV24-1 CATSDPTGTNEQFF TGTGCCACCAGTGATCCTACAGGGACCAATGAGCAGTTCTTC
TRBJ2-1 . . 16 TRBV18 CASSPPAGATTSEQFF TGTGCCAGCTCACCACCGGCAGGGGCTACCACCAGTGAGCAGTTCTTC
TRBJ1-1 . . 14 TRBV9 CASSVGNRVAEAFF TGTGCCAGCAGCGTAGGGAACAGGGTGGCGGAAGCTTTCTTT
TRBJ2-6 . once 15 TRBV5-5 CASSLLGNGANVLTF TGTGCCAGCAGCTTGTTAGGGAATGGGGCCAACGTCCTGACTTTC
TRBJ2-2 . . 13 TRBV5-6 CASSRPNTGELFF TGTGCCAGCAGCCGTCCGAACACCGGGGAGCTGTTTTTT
TRBJ2-1 TRBD1 once 15 TRBV3-1/TRBV3-2 CASSPTTGARNEQFF TGTGCCAGCAGCCCAACGACAGGGGCTCGGAATGAGCAGTTCTTC
TRBJ1-5 . few 14 TRBV7-9 CASSPDGGGRPQHF TGTGCCAGCAGCCCAGACGGGGGTGGGAGGCCCCAGCATTTT
TRBJ2-1 TRBD2 . 16 TRBV10-1 CASSGTRLAEANEQFF TGCGCCAGCAGTGGGACCCGACTAGCGGAAGCAAATGAGCAGTTCTTC
TRBJ1-5 TRBD1 few 14 TRBV7-2 CASSLTGVGQPQHF TGTGCCAGCAGCTTGACAGGGGTAGGGCAGCCCCAGCATTTT
TRBJ2-5 TRBD1 . 18 TRBV18 CASSPRSLATGGIETQYF TGTGCCAGCTCACCCCGCAGTCTAGCGACAGGGGGGATCGAGACCCAGTACTTC
TRBJ1-1 . . 16 TRBV10-3 CAISEKDSLLNTEAFF TGTGCCATCAGTGAGAAAGACAGTTTATTGAACACTGAAGCTTTCTTT
TRBJ2-3 TRBD2 . 12 TRBV6-5 CASSFFSGGLYF TGTGCCAGCAGTTTTTTCAGCGGGGGGTTGTATTTT
TRBJ1-3 . few 13 TRBV30 CAWGRGTGNTIYF TGTGCCTGGGGCAGGGGAACTGGAAACACCATATATTTT
TRBJ2-3 TRBD2 . 16 TRBV29-1 CSVEQPASGRVDTQYF TGCAGCGTTGAACAGCCAGCTAGCGGGAGGGTAGATACGCAGTATTTT
TRBJ1-3 TRBD1 . 16 TRBV4-2 CASSLKMDRDGNTIYF TGTGCCAGCAGCCTCAAGATGGACAGGGACGGAAACACCATATATTTT
TRBJ2-2 TRBD2 . 18 TRBV5-6 CASSSGLAGGNVGGELFF TGTGCCAGCAGCTCGGGACTAGCGGGAGGAAATGTCGGCGGGGAGCTGTTTTTT
TRBJ2-2 TRBD2 . 16 TRBV4-1 CASSPPGLVNTGELFF TGCGCCAGCAGCCCGCCGGGACTAGTGAACACCGGGGAGCTGTTTTTT
TRBJ1-1 TRBD1 once 16 TRBV7-3 CASSLMGQGAITEAFF TGTGCCAGCAGCTTAATGGGACAGGGGGCGATCACTGAAGCTTTCTTT
TRBJ1-1 . . 14 TRBV15 CATSRDNGATEAFF TGTGCCACCAGCAGAGATAACGGAGCAACTGAAGCTTTCTTT
TRBJ1-5 . . 13 TRBV4-2 CASSQVLNQPQHF TGTGCCAGCAGCCAGGTCCTCAATCAGCCCCAGCATTTT
TRBJ1-2 . once 15 TRBV6-5 CASSYSAGMGYGYTF TGTGCCAGCAGTTACTCAGCAGGGATGGGCTATGGCTACACCTTC